Shown below are 25 T cell receptor beta chains from a single sample sequenced in a study of shared clonotypes between healthy human individuals. Assay: immunoSEQ multiplex PCR; the TCRdb copy retains only in-frame clones and omits some. The profile shows some 1,100,000 clones, 70% to 80% of them singletons. Sequencing input: memory CD4+ T cells from PBMCs. Subset indicated: CD45RA-negative fraction. These receptors were collected from a young man in good health. Some clones in this sample may be carry-over from other donors' samples.

The chain couples TRBV30 to TRBJ1-1; D remains unclear. Trimming stripped 0 bases from V and 2 bases from J, with 10 bases between. The CDR3 spans 14 residues. Germline assignment: CDR1 GTSNPN and CDR2 SVGIG (reference sequence). As DNA, the CDR3 is TGTGCCTGGAGTGTACCCGACACAAACACTGAAGCTTTCTTT. Protein sequence: CAWSVPDTNTEAFF. Full variable domain (rest looked up from reference TRBV30 and TRBJ1-1): SQTIHQWPATLVQPVGSPLSLECTVEGTSNPNLYWYRQAAGRGLQLLFYSVGIGQISSEVPQNLSASRPQDRQFILSSKKLLLSDSGFYLCAWSVPDTNTEAFFGQGTRLTVV.

V is TRBV6-1 and J is TRBJ2-5; D might be TRBD1 (6 bases). CDR1 MNHNS and CDR2 SASEGT come from the germline V gene. The length of the CDR3 is 15 residues. Trimming took off 4 bases at V and 4 bases at J, with 16 bases between the two ends. CDR3 DNA: TGTGCCAGCAGTGGTCTAGGGGGAAGCGGAGAGACCCAGTACTTC. It is translated as CASSGLGGSGETQYF.

The chain is built from TRBV10-3 and TRBJ2-3; no reliable D call. The V end lost 10 bases, the J end lost 0 bases, and 17 bases lay between the germline ends. This CDR3 spans 15 amino acids. CDR1 is ENHRY and CDR2 is SYGVKD in the germline V gene. The CDR3 region has the DNA TGTGCCACCGGCCACCATAGCTCTAGCACAGATACGCAGTATTTT. Translating it yields CATGHHSSSTDTQYF.

V and J are TRBV7-6 and TRBJ2-3; 9 nucleotides match TRBD2. This CDR3 has 14 amino acids. The germline gives CDR1 SGHVS, CDR2 FNYEAQ. With 4 bases clipped from V and 6 bases from J, the junction kept 5 bases outside the gene matches. CDR3 sequence (DNA): TGTGCCAGCAGCTCCGTAGCGGGAGCGGATACGCAGTATTTT. Translation gives CASSSVAGADTQYF. The full variable domain, rest sourced from reference TRBV7-6 and TRBJ2-3, is GAGVSQSPRYKVTKRGQDVALRCDPISGHVSLYWYRQALGQGPEFLTYFNYEAQQDKSGLPNDRFSAERPEGSISTLTIQRTEQRDSAMYRCASSSVAGADTQYFGPGTRLTVL.

The chain is built from TRBV5-6 and TRBJ1-2; TRBD1 matches at 7 bases. This CDR3 contains 15 residues. V shed 0 bases, J shed 4 bases, and the junction held 6 bases outside the gene matches. Looked up from germline, CDR1 is SGHDT and CDR2 is YYEEEE. The CDR3 spells CASSLGPTGFYGYTF. The CDR3, as DNA: TGTGCCAGCAGCTTGGGGCCGACAGGGTTCTATGGCTACACCTTC. Filled out from reference TRBV5-6 and TRBJ1-2, the complete variable domain reads DAGVTQSPTHLIKTRGQQVTLRCSPKSGHDTVSWYQQALGQGPQFIFQYYEEEERQRGNFPDRFSGHQFPNYSSELNVNALLLGDSALYLCASSLGPTGFYGYTFGSGTRLTVV.

This clone has a single count. The chain recombines TRBV5-4 with TRBJ2-3; weak D call: TRBD2 (6 bases). Trimming cost V 3 bases and J 4 bases, with 18 bases left between them. The CDR3 is 16 amino acids. Germline V lookup: CDR1 SGHNT, CDR2 YYREEE (reference sequence). CDR3 sequence (DNA): TGTGCCAGCAGCTCAAGTCGGGGGAGCGATCCAGATACGCAGTATTTT. Translating it yields CASSSSRGSDPDTQYF.

The V gene is TRBV5-6, the J gene TRBJ1-1, with no clear D. There are 12 residues in the CDR3. Germline V CDR1 and CDR2: SGHDT, YYEEEE. Trimming removed 10 bases from V and 3 bases from J, with 13 bases in between. The CDR3 DNA reads as TGTGCCGGAGCCGGAAATCACACTGAAGCTTTCTTT. This codes for CAGAGNHTEAFF.

A note on this clone: The junction shows a germline mismatch at one end, possibly a read error. The chain recombines TRBV15 with TRBJ2-2; maybe TRBD2 (7 bases). The germline gives CDR1 LNHNV, CDR2 YYDKDF (reference sequence). CDR3 length: 14 amino acids. The CDR3 reads CATSRDRGAGELFF. In DNA form, the CDR3 reads TGTGCCACCAGCCGAGATCGGGGGGCTGGGGAGCTGTTTTTT.

The V call is TRBV7-9, the J call TRBJ2-1, with 10 nucleotides matching TRBD2. The CDR3 extends over 15 amino acids. The J segment lost 4 bases and the V segment lost 5 bases, leaving 5 bases of the junction unmatched. Germline-derived CDR1 and CDR2 are SEHNR and FQNEAQ (reference sequence). The CDR3 DNA follows: TGTGCCAGCAGCACCACTAGCGGGGTTTACAATGAGCAGTTCTTC. It codes for CASSTTSGVYNEQFF.

A remark on this clone: This same CDR3 is encoded by further DNA sequences in the sample. This chain links TRBV7-3 with TRBJ2-6; D call uncertain. The V and J ends lost 4 bases and 4 bases respectively, with 5 bases between them. This CDR3 comprises 13 residues. CDR1 is SGHTA and CDR2 is FQGTGA in the germline V gene. The CDR3 DNA follows: TGTGCCAGCAGCTCTCCGGGGGCCAACGTCCTGACTTTC. This sequence encodes CASSSPGANVLTF.

The chain uses TRBV21-1 and TRBJ2-6; the D call TRBD1 from the table was never checked on the DNA. TRBV21-1 represents a pseudogene. This CDR3 is 17 amino acids long. The CDR3 sequence: CASSKVQANSGANVLTF. The CDR3 bases are TGTGCCAGCAGCAAAGTGCAGGCGAACTCTGGGGCCAACGTCCTGACTTTC.

V gene TRBV21-1 combines with J gene TRBJ1-2. TRBV21-1 is labeled a pseudogene. The CDR3 is made up of 15 amino acids. In nucleotides, the CDR3 is TGTGCCAGCAGCAAAACGGGGCCGCAGAACTATGGCTACACCTTC. Protein sequence: CASSKTGPQNYGYTF.

V is TRBV29-1 and J is TRBJ1-5; the D gene is possibly TRBD1 (6 bases). Germline CDR1 and CDR2: SQVTM and ANQGSEA. Trimming shortened V by 7 bases and J by 5 bases, and 15 bases separated the two germline ends. This CDR3 is built from 13 residues. CDR3 protein: CSAETGRDQPQHF. CDR3 nucleotide sequence: TGCAGCGCCGAGACAGGCAGGGATCAGCCCCAGCATTTT.

The rearrangement joins TRBV11-2 to TRBJ2-2, with D possibly being TRBD1 or TRBD2 (5 bases each). V dropped 5 bases and J dropped 2 bases, with 15 bases sitting between them. Germline loops: CDR1 SGHAT, CDR2 FQNNGV. This CDR3 contains 16 residues. In DNA, the CDR3 is TGTGCCAGCAGCACTACTAGGGGTTTTAACACCGGGGAGCTGTTTTTT. Its protein product is CASSTTRGFNTGELFF. Drawing the rest from reference TRBV11-2 and TRBJ2-2, the complete variable domain is EAGVAQSPRYKIIEKRQSVAFWCNPISGHATLYWYQQILGQGPKLLIQFQNNGVVDDSQLPKDRFSAERLKGVDSTLKIQPAKLEDSAVYLCASSTTRGFNTGELFFGEGSRLTVL.

This rearrangement joins TRBV7-2 to TRBJ2-5, with D perhaps TRBD1 (5 bases). The V end was cut by 1 base, the J end by 5 bases, with 14 bases between. This CDR3 has 15 residues. Germline CDR1 SGHTA, CDR2 FQGNSA. In DNA form, the CDR3 reads TGTGCCAGCAGCTTAGAGCGTCTCAGGGCTGAGACCCAGTACTTC. It translates to CASSLERLRAETQYF.

This clone was seen only a few times. The rearrangement links TRBV6-1 to TRBJ1-1; TRBD1 is a possible D gene (6 bases). There are 13 residues in the CDR3. Trimming left V 4 bases short and J 6 bases short, with 12 bases between. Germline CDR1 MNHNS, CDR2 SASEGT. In nucleotides, the CDR3 is TGTGCCAGCAGTGTGGGACAAGCCTCTGAAGCTTTCTTT. Translation: CASSVGQASEAFF.

The chain links TRBV6-1 to TRBJ2-4; TRBD1 aligns across 7 bases. Germline V lookup: CDR1 MNHNS, CDR2 SASEGT. J gave up 5 bases and V 11 bases, and 6 bases lay outside the gene matches. This CDR3 region has 12 residues. The DNA for the CDR3 is TGTGCCTGCGGACAGGTCCAAAACATTCAGTACTTC. Translated: CACGQVQNIQYF.

The chain joins TRBV11-2 to TRBJ2-7; perhaps TRBD1 as D (6 bases). CDR1 and CDR2 (germline): SGHAT, FQNNGV. Trimming cost V 3 bases and J 0 bases, with 12 bases left between them. CDR3 length: 15 amino acids. The CDR3 nucleotides read TGTGCCAGCAGCTTGCAGGGGATACTCTCCTACGAGCAGTACTTC. Translating it yields CASSLQGILSYEQYF. The whole variable domain, filled in from reference TRBV11-2 and TRBJ2-7, reads EAGVAQSPRYKIIEKRQSVAFWCNPISGHATLYWYQQILGQGPKLLIQFQNNGVVDDSQLPKDRFSAERLKGVDSTLKIQPAKLEDSAVYLCASSLQGILSYEQYFGPGTRLTVT.

This clone came up a few times. This chain uses TRBV27 with TRBJ2-7; 11 bases are shared with TRBD2. Looked up from germline, CDR1 is MNHEY and CDR2 is SMNVEV (reference sequence). The CDR3 spans 18 residues. J was trimmed by 2 bases and V by 2 bases; bases with no gene match: 11. The CDR3 DNA is TGTGCCAGCAGTTTAGCCCTACGATCTAGCGGGAGGCCCTACGAGCAGTACTTC. It is translated as CASSLALRSSGRPYEQYF.

This clone was seen just once. V is TRBV18 and J is TRBJ2-5; the D gene is possibly TRBD1 (6 bases). V was clipped by 2 bases and J by 3 bases, with 10 bases between them. The CDR3 runs 14 residues. From germline, CDR1 is KGHSH and CDR2 LQKENI. The CDR3 DNA follows: TGTGCCAGCTCACCATTTTCAGGGGAAGAGACCCAGTACTTC. It is translated as CASSPFSGEETQYF.

The chain employs TRBV2 and TRBJ1-5; TRBD1 agrees at 9 bases. The germline V gene encodes CDR1 SNHLY and CDR2 FYNNEI. This CDR3 spans 14 amino acids. V was pared by 6 bases and J by 7 bases, with 7 bases of the junction left unmatched. CDR3 residues: CASRNRGPGQPQHF. For the CDR3, the DNA is TGTGCCAGCAGGAACAGGGGGCCAGGGCAGCCCCAGCATTTT.

The chain has TRBV29-1 and TRBJ2-5, with TRBD2 identical over 9 bases. The tail of the sequence fits TRBJ2-7 better, so the J call may be wrong. The germline V gene encodes CDR1 SQVTM and CDR2 ANQGSEA. The CDR3 is 14 residues long. The CDR3 region has the DNA TGCAGCGTCCGGACTAGCGCAAACTCCTACGAGCAGTACTTC. As protein: CSVRTSANSYEQYF.

The chain links TRBV19 to TRBJ1-4, with unresolved D. The CDR3 contains 15 residues. Trimming cost V 5 bases and J 0 bases, with 10 bases left between them. CDR1 is LNHDA, CDR2 SQIVND, per germline (reference sequence). The CDR3 DNA sequence: TGTGCCAGTAGTCCGTCAGGAGCAACTAATGAAAAACTGTTTTTT. As protein: CASSPSGATNEKLFF.

The chain is built from TRBV27 and TRBJ1-2; the D is unclear. CDR3 length equals 15 residues. Germline V gene data show CDR1 as MNHEY and CDR2 as SMNVEV (reference sequence). V lost 6 bases and J lost 4, with 18 bases in between. The CDR3 nucleotides are TGTGCCAGCAGGCTAAAAGGGTACGGAATCTATGGCTACACCTTC. Translating it yields CASRLKGYGIYGYTF.

The rearrangement links TRBV18 to TRBJ2-5; D not certain. V lost 6 bases to trimming and J lost 6 bases, with 11 bases between them. Per germline, CDR1 KGHSH and CDR2 LQKENI. The CDR3 is made up of 12 amino acids. CDR3 residues: CASSPNGQTQYF. The DNA for the CDR3 is TGTGCCAGCTCCCCCAACGGACAGACCCAGTACTTC. Filled out from reference TRBV18 and TRBJ2-5, the complete variable domain reads NAGVMQNPRHLVRRRGQEARLRCSPMKGHSHVYWYRQLPEEGLKFMVYLQKENIIDESGMPKERFSAEFPKEGPSILRIQQVVRGDSAAYFCASSPNGQTQYFGPGTRLLVL.